This paragraph reports one T cell receptor beta chain. This entry is derived from a study of blood T cell repertoires in COVID-19. Study at large: The United States, Italy and Spain provided the acute and convalescent COVID-19 samples. T cells, B-cell-depleted T cells, or PBMCs provided the cDNA or gDNA that served as material.

Looked up from germline, CDR1 is PRHDT and CDR2 is FYEKMQ (reference sequence). V shed 1 base, J shed 9 bases, and the junction held 8 bases outside the gene matches. CDR3 size: 15 residues. Study processing details: Using reference gene primer amplification, nucleated cell counts were estimated. Generated by immunoSEQ multiplex PCR, the TCRdb table keeps only in-frame clones and is missing some. That table supplies the V and J calls and clone size; D and trimming were determined from the DNA. The sample has 100,000 or so clones; roughly 76% are singletons. The chain recombines TRBV13 with TRBJ2-1; 8 positions agree with TRBD2. This TCR came from a human donor in a cohort sampled during active COVID-19. The source material was peripheral blood. Here the CDR3 reads CASSLAVAGYREQFF. The CDR3 nucleotides are TGTGCCAGCAGCTTAGCAGTAGCGGGATATCGTGAGCAGTTCTTC.